Listed below are T cell receptor beta chains from one sample, sequenced in a study of T cells in localized non-small cell lung cancer. Only in-frame clones appear in the TCRdb table, and some are missing; sequencing was by immunoSEQ multiplex PCR. In the table there are fewer than 50,000 clones, about 80% of which are singletons. This specimen consisted of PBMCs, obtained before any cancer treatment. The receptors were gathered from a man between 40 and 75 years old with stage II lung adenocarcinoma. Each CDR3 is given with its conserved first and last residue. D genes are given only for firm matches. Only part of the rows carry a size: once, few, many, or a class if the clone is expanded.

>-|TRBV9|TRBD1|TRBJ1-1
CASSAQGASEAFF
TGTGCCAGCAGCGCACAGGGGGCCTCTGAAGCTTTCTTT
>-|TRBV5-1|-|TRBJ2-6
CASSLDMTAGANVLTF
TGCGCCAGCAGCTTGGATATGACTGCGGGGGCCAACGTCCTGACTTTC
>-|TRBV5-1|-|TRBJ2-5
CASSLEPGREETQYF
TGCGCCAGCAGCTTGGAACCAGGCAGGGAGGAGACCCAGTACTTC
>-|TRBV5-6|TRBD1|TRBJ2-7
CASSLGQETYEQYF
TGTGCCAGCAGCTTAGGACAGGAGACCTACGAGCAGTACTTC
>-|TRBV5-4|TRBD2|TRBJ2-3
CASSLGLAGAQSADTQYF
TGTGCCAGCAGCCTCGGACTAGCGGGAGCCCAATCTGCAGATACGCAGTATTTT
>-|TRBV6-1|-|TRBJ1-4
CASSFSGEMEKLFF
TGTGCCAGCAGTTTTTCAGGGGAAATGGAAAAACTGTTTTTT
>-|TRBV25-1|-|TRBJ2-1
CASTLGYEQFF
TGTGCCAGCACGCTCGGCTATGAGCAGTTCTTC
>-|TRBV5-6|-|TRBJ1-4
CASSQDSHNEKLFF
TGTGCCAGCAGCCAGGACAGCCATAATGAAAAACTGTTTTTT
>-|TRBV5-1|TRBD2|TRBJ2-1
CASSLAGTSGRSYNEQFF
TGCGCCAGCAGCTTGGCCGGGACTAGCGGAAGATCCTACAATGAGCAGTTCTTC
>-|TRBV29-1|-|TRBJ2-1
CSVDRGGGNEQFF
TGCAGCGTTGACCGAGGCGGAGGCAATGAGCAGTTCTTC
>once|TRBV10-3|-|TRBJ2-1
CAISDPFGNVAYNEQFF
TGTGCCATCAGTGACCCCTTCGGGAATGTAGCCTACAATGAGCAGTTCTTC
>once|TRBV11-3|-|TRBJ2-4
CASSLSAENIQYF
TGTGCCAGCAGCTTATCGGCGGAAAACATTCAGTACTTC
>-|TRBV7-8|-|TRBJ1-5
CASSPSGRGYNQPQHF
TGTGCCAGCAGCCCAAGCGGCAGGGGATACAATCAGCCCCAGCATTTT
>once|TRBV7-2|-|TRBJ1-5
CASSTNRDQPQHF
TGTGCCAGCAGCACAAACAGGGATCAGCCCCAGCATTTT
>-|TRBV5-4|-|TRBJ2-5
CASSSRRTDQETQYF
TGTGCCAGCAGCTCCAGGCGGACAGACCAAGAGACCCAGTACTTC
>medium-sized|TRBV11-2|-|TRBJ1-2
CASSLGSLGFNGYTF
TGTGCCAGCAGCTTAGGGTCGTTAGGTTTTAATGGCTACACCTTC
>-|TRBV6-5|TRBD1|TRBJ1-1
CASSQDRGTYEAFF
TGTGCCAGCAGTCAGGACAGGGGGACCTATGAAGCTTTCTTT
>-|TRBV6-1|-|TRBJ2-5
CASSGRGVETQYF
TGTGCCAGCAGTGGACGGGGTGTGGAGACCCAGTACTTC
>-|TRBV29-1|TRBD1|TRBJ2-7
CSVSPGGNAYEQYF
TGCAGCGTCAGCCCAGGGGGTAATGCCTACGAGCAGTACTTC
>-|TRBV19|TRBD1|TRBJ2-5
CASSSFGQDRSETQYF
TGTGCCAGTAGTAGCTTTGGACAGGATCGATCTGAGACCCAGTACTTC
>-|TRBV7-2|-|TRBJ1-5
CASSPDMLSNQPQHF
TGTGCCAGCAGCCCGGACATGCTTAGCAATCAGCCCCAGCATTTT
>-|TRBV28|-|TRBJ1-2
CASGQGTYGYTF
TGTGCCAGCGGGCAGGGGACCTATGGCTACACCTTC
>once|TRBV7-9|-|TRBJ2-3
CASSPGVDTQYF
TGTGCCAGCAGCCCCGGAGTTGATACGCAGTATTTT
>once|TRBV5-4|TRBD1|TRBJ2-3
CASSPTGGQADRYHTQYF
TGTGCCAGCAGCCCTACTGGGGGACAGGCCGACAGATACCATACGCAGTATTTT
>-|TRBV29-1|-|TRBJ1-1
CSVVGYRDTEAFF
TGCAGCGTTGTGGGATACCGGGACACTGAAGCTTTCTTT
>-|TRBV5-1|-|TRBJ2-2
CASSSLEVTGELFF
TGCGCCAGCAGCTCGCTTGAGGTCACCGGGGAGCTGTTTTTT
>-|TRBV30|-|TRBJ1-1
CAWNKGVVSTEAFF
TGTGCCTGGAATAAGGGGGTCGTTAGCACTGAAGCTTTCTTT
>-|TRBV5-4|TRBD2|TRBJ2-5
CASSWVAGEVETQYF
TGTGCCAGCAGCTGGGTCGCGGGGGAGGTAGAGACCCAGTACTTC
>-|TRBV11-2|-|TRBJ2-7
CASSTLTRGVDEQYF
TGTGCCAGCAGCACCCTTACTAGGGGGGTAGACGAGCAGTACTTC
>-|TRBV5-1|-|TRBJ1-4
CASSLVGELNEKLFF
TGCGCCAGCAGCTTGGTCGGTGAACTTAATGAAAAACTGTTTTTT
>-|TRBV11-2|TRBD1|TRBJ2-2
CASSLLRQGAGGELFF
TGTGCCAGCAGCTTACTCCGACAGGGGGCTGGTGGGGAGCTGTTTTTT
>once|TRBV5-4|-|TRBJ2-3
CASSRTFSDTQYF
TGTGCCAGCAGCCGGACATTTTCAGATACGCAGTATTTT
>-|TRBV2|-|TRBJ1-2
CASYVRLYGYTF
TGTGCCAGCTATGTGAGACTCTATGGCTACACCTTC
>-|TRBV11-2|-|TRBJ2-6
CASSLEASGFVTGANVLTF
TGTGCCAGCAGCTTAGAGGCGAGCGGCTTTGTAACCGGGGCCAACGTCCTGACTTTC
>-|TRBV16|-|TRBJ2-3
CASSEGFADTQYF
TGTGCCAGCAGCGAGGGGTTTGCAGATACGCAGTATTTT
>once|TRBV7-9|TRBD1|TRBJ2-1
CASSPGTGLSNEQFF
TGTGCCAGCAGCCCCGGGACAGGGCTATCGAATGAGCAGTTCTTC
>-|TRBV10-3|-|TRBJ2-4
CAINGDNKAKNIQYF
TGTGCCATCAATGGGGACAACAAAGCCAAAAACATTCAGTACTTC
>-|TRBV4-1|-|TRBJ2-3
CASSQDRGPNTDTQYF
TGCGCCAGCAGCCAAGATAGGGGCCCTAACACAGATACGCAGTATTTT
>-|TRBV6-1|-|TRBJ1-1
CASRHLGTTEAFF
TGTGCCAGCAGACACCTAGGGACGACTGAAGCTTTCTTT
>-|TRBV7-3|TRBD2|TRBJ2-2
CASSPRAGGTNTGELFF
TGTGCCAGCAGCCCCCGGGCGGGGGGGACCAACACCGGGGAGCTGTTTTTT
>-|TRBV11-2|-|TRBJ2-2
CASSSRKVWGPGELFF
TGTGCCAGCAGCTCTCGAAAAGTATGGGGGCCCGGGGAGCTGTTTTTT
>-|TRBV6-1|-|TRBJ2-7
CASVEAGSAHF
TGTGCCAGCGTAGAAGCCGGATCCGCCCACTTC
>few|TRBV12-5|-|TRBJ1-1
CASGSTAPEAFF
TGTGCTAGTGGTTCGACAGCGCCTGAAGCTTTCTTT
>-|TRBV7-7|TRBD2|TRBJ2-5
CASTPAGLAGGAGETQYF
TGTGCTAGCACCCCAGCAGGTCTTGCCGGGGGGGCCGGGGAGACCCAGTACTTC
>-|TRBV7-2|TRBD1|TRBJ2-5
CASSWGTGSETQYF
TGTGCCAGCAGCTGGGGGACAGGGTCAGAGACCCAGTACTTC
>-|TRBV14|-|TRBJ1-2
CASSQDLNYGYTF
TGTGCCAGCAGCCAAGATCTGAACTATGGCTACACCTTC
>-|TRBV19|TRBD1|TRBJ2-1
CASRPGQGNNEQFF
TGTGCCAGTCGTCCGGGACAGGGAAACAATGAGCAGTTCTTC
>-|TRBV7-2|-|TRBJ2-3
CASSYYRADTQYF
TGTGCCAGCAGCTATTACCGGGCGGATACGCAGTATTTT
>-|TRBV27|TRBD1|TRBJ2-3
CASSFYQGAADTQYF
TGTGCCAGCAGTTTTTATCAGGGGGCAGCAGATACGCAGTATTTT
>once|TRBV4-3|TRBD2|TRBJ2-1
CASSQDGREGNEQFF
TGCGCCAGCAGCCAAGATGGGCGGGAGGGCAATGAGCAGTTCTTC
>-|TRBV4-1|-|TRBJ2-1
CASSPRIGDHEQFF
TGCGCCAGCAGCCCGAGGATAGGGGACCATGAGCAGTTCTTC
>-|TRBV11-2|-|TRBJ2-1
CASSFPAGGAYNEQFF
TGTGCCAGCAGCTTCCCCGCAGGGGGGGCCTACAATGAGCAGTTCTTC
>-|TRBV4-2|TRBD1|TRBJ1-6
CASSQGTGESNSPLHF
TGTGCCAGCAGCCAAGGGACAGGGGAAAGTAATTCACCCCTCCACTTT
>-|TRBV7-3|-|TRBJ2-3
CASSLVATTDTQYF
TGTGCCAGCAGCTTGGTCGCAACCACAGATACGCAGTATTTT
>-|TRBV7-9|TRBD1|TRBJ2-2
CASRPQGATGELFF
TGTGCCAGCAGACCACAGGGGGCAACCGGGGAGCTGTTTTTT
>-|TRBV7-1|-|TRBJ2-7
CASSPLFSRQVSYEQYF
TGTGCCAGCAGCCCACTCTTTTCACGACAGGTTAGCTACGAGCAGTACTTC
>-|TRBV21-1|-|TRBJ2-7
CASSNRDRGPHEQYF
TGTGCCAGCAGCAACCGGGACAGGGGGCCCCACGAGCAGTACTTC
>-|TRBV25-1|-|TRBJ2-3
CASSDLALAGADTQYF
TGTGCCAGCAGTGACCTAGCTCTAGCAGGCGCAGATACGCAGTATTTT
>-|TRBV25-1|-|TRBJ2-4
CASSESGRENIQYF
TGTGCCAGCAGTGAAAGCGGCAGGGAAAACATTCAGTACTTC